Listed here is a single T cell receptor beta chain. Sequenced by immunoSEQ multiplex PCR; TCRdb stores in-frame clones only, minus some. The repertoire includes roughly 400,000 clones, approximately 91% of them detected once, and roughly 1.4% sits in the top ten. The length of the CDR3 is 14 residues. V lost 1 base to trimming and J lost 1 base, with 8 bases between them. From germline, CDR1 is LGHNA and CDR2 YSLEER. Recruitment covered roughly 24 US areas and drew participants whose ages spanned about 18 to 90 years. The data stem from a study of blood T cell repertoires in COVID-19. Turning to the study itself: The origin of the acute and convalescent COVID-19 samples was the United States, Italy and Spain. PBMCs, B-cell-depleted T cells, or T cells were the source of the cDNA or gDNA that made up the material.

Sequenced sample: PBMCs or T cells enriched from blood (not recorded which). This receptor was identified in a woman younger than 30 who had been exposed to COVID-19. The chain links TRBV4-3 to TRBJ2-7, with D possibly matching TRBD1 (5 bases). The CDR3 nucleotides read TGCGCCAGCAGCCAAGGACACAGGTCCTACGAGCAGTACTTC. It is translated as CASSQGHRSYEQYF.